Presented here are 14 T cell receptor beta chains from one specimen sequenced in a study of metastatic and nonmetastatic thyroid tumors. With MiXCR, TCRdb reprocessed the PCR reads. The repertoire consists of about 14,000 clones, with about 33% occurring once and the leading ten covering roughly 24%. Patients underwent thyroid surgery, and none had received any treatment before it. The sample was tumor tissue. The receptors were gathered from a female donor with papillary thyroid cancer or a benign thyroid nodule (not recorded which). Some clones in this sample may be carry-over from other donors' samples.

By sample share, this clone is medium-sized (0.01 to 0.1%). The genes are TRBV20-1 and TRBJ2-7, with 10 bases fitting TRBD2. The trim removed 5 bases at V and 3 bases at J, leaving 10 bases unmatched. The CDR3 contains 15 residues. The germline gives CDR1 DFQATT, CDR2 SNEGSKA (reference sequence). The CDR3 DNA follows: TGCAGTGCTTGGGACCGGAGCGGGAGGGGCTACGAGCAGTACTTC. Protein sequence: CSAWDRSGRGYEQYF.

Here the CDR3 DNA reads TGTGCCAGCAGCTTAACAGAGAATCAGCCCCAGCATTTT. Amino acids: CASSLTENQPQHF. The V call is TRBV11-2, the J call TRBJ1-5; D call uncertain. Deletions cut 2 bases from V and 4 bases from J, with 6 bases between. CDR3 length: 13 residues. Germline-derived CDR1 and CDR2 are SGHAT and FQNNGV.

This clone rates as medium-sized (0.01 to 0.1%). CDR3 sequence: CASSFRTGELFF. The CDR3 DNA follows: TGTGCCAGCAGTTTCCGAACCGGGGAGCTGTTTTTT. The V gene is TRBV27, the J gene TRBJ2-2; D gene unclear. CDR3 length: 12 amino acids. Germline loops: CDR1 MNHEY, CDR2 SMNVEV (reference sequence). Trimming stripped 3 bases from V and 5 bases from J, with 4 bases between.

A remark on this clone: A much larger clonotype is one base distant, so this may be a read error. This chain uses TRBV14 with TRBJ2-2; unclear D gene. Germline CDR1 is SGHDN and CDR2 is FVKESK. The CDR3 covers 15 residues. CDR3 bases: TGTGCCAGCTCCCCCCATCGCGGTAACACCTGGGAGCTGTTTTTT. Its protein is CASSPHRGNTWELFF.

The chain employs TRBV6-1 and TRBJ2-7; D gene ambiguous. This CDR3 region has 15 residues. The ends were cut back, 1 base at V and 2 bases at J, with 12 bases in the middle. Germline V gene sequence: CDR1 MNHNS, CDR2 SASEGT. The chain's CDR3 is CASSEGLDGAYEQYF. CDR3 nucleotide sequence: TGTGCCAGCAGTGAAGGTCTAGACGGAGCCTACGAGCAGTACTTC.

Many counts were recorded for this clone. As DNA, the CDR3 is TGTGCCACCAGTGATCCGACAGGCATAGGCAGGGATGAGCAGTTCTTC. Protein: CATSDPTGIGRDEQFF. V gene TRBV24-1 combines with J gene TRBJ2-1; tentative D call: TRBD1 (6 bases). The length of the CDR3 is 16 residues. The V gene's germline CDR1 is KGHDR and CDR2 SFDVKD. Trimming left V 3 bases short and J 8 bases short, with 19 bases between.

The chain is built from TRBV7-3 and TRBJ2-3; D unresolved. The germline gives CDR1 SGHTA, CDR2 FQGTGA. V was clipped by 10 bases and J by 1 base, with 21 bases between them. The CDR3 is 16 amino acids. The CDR3 DNA reads TGTGCCATCGGCTTAGGAGTATCACCGCGCACAGATACGCAGTATTTT. Translated, it gives CAIGLGVSPRTDTQYF.

This clone appeared a few times. The rearrangement uses TRBV12-3 or TRBV12-4 and TRBJ2-7, with TRBD1 identical over 7 bases. Losses at the gene ends were 5 bases for V and 0 bases for J; bases not matched to a gene: 7. There are 15 residues in the CDR3. The chain's CDR3 is CASSGTTGVSYEQYF. For the CDR3, the DNA is TGTGCCAGCAGTGGAACTACAGGGGTCTCCTACGAGCAGTACTTC.

The table lists this clone with a few counts. J is TRBJ1-5 and V is TRBV6-1, with 9 bases matching TRBD1. Germline CDR1 MNHNS, CDR2 SASEGT. The J segment lost 6 bases and the V segment lost 3 bases, leaving 9 bases of the junction unmatched. The CDR3 is made up of 16 amino acids. The CDR3 sequence: CASSDLLGQGSQPQHF. CDR3 DNA: TGTGCCAGCAGTGATTTATTGGGACAGGGATCTCAGCCCCAGCATTTT.

V gene TRBV20-1 combines with J gene TRBJ2-7; weak D call: TRBD1 (5 bases). The CDR3 loop spans 15 amino acids. Germline assignment: CDR1 DFQATT and CDR2 SNEGSKA (reference sequence). The V gene lost 3 bases and the J gene lost 2 bases, with 17 bases spanning the gap. The CDR3 DNA is TGCAGTGCTAGCCAACCCAGGGTCCCTGCCTACGAGCAGTACTTC. Protein sequence: CSASQPRVPAYEQYF.

The rearrangement links TRBV4-2 to TRBJ2-2; D may correspond to TRBD1 or TRBD2 (6 bases each). The CDR3 loop spans 16 amino acids. CDR1 is LGHNA, CDR2 YNFKEQ, per germline. The V and J ends lost 5 bases and 2 bases respectively, with 15 bases between them. The CDR3 bases are TGTGCCAGCAGCTCCGGGGGCGGGGAAAACACCGGGGAGCTGTTTTTT. Translation: CASSSGGGENTGELFF.

This clone was detected only a few times. This chain uses TRBV2 with TRBJ1-6; D is undetermined. Germline assignment: CDR1 SNHLY and CDR2 FYNNEI. The CDR3 length is 15 residues. V dropped 3 bases and J dropped 9 bases, with 15 bases sitting between them. The CDR3 region is CASSEVRMSSSPLHF. CDR3 nucleotide sequence: TGTGCCAGCAGTGAGGTACGGATGTCTAGTTCACCCCTCCACTTT.

This clone was observed at least ten times. The genes are TRBV20-1 and TRBJ2-2, with D unresolved. V gave up 3 bases and J gave up 2 bases, with 7 bases separating them. The CDR3 is 13 amino acids. Germline loops: CDR1 DFQATT, CDR2 SNEGSKA (reference sequence). CDR3 region: CSASRSNTGELFF. The CDR3 nucleotides read TGCAGTGCTAGTCGAAGCAACACCGGGGAGCTGTTTTTT.

This clone was picked up one time. The V and J genes are TRBV13 and TRBJ1-5, with D possibly TRBD1 on 5 matching bases. Trimming shortened V by 0 bases and J by 0 bases, and 9 bases separated the two germline ends. Per germline, CDR1 PRHDT and CDR2 FYEKMQ (reference sequence). The CDR3 runs to 16 residues. The CDR3 reads CASSLGTVSSNQPQHF. CDR3 coding DNA: TGTGCCAGCAGCTTAGGGACAGTGAGTAGCAATCAGCCCCAGCATTTT.